This TCR beta chain emerged from a study of T cell changes during pregnancy in multiple sclerosis. Profiled with immunoSEQ multiplex PCR; TCRdb holds only in-frame clones, not every one. The sample gives under 75,000 clones, about nine tenths of which show up once; 2% to 2.5% is in the top ten. CDR1 and CDR2 from the germline V gene are MDHEN and SYDVKM. The ends were cut back, 4 bases at V and 2 bases at J, with 11 bases in the middle. CDR3 length equals 14 residues. The sequence was collected from a female donor with multiple sclerosis, enrolled in a pregnancy study. The sample in question was peripheral blood, obtained in the first trimester of pregnancy. The J gene is TRBJ1-1, the V gene TRBV28; D is unclear. CDR3 loop: CASSSTGVNTEAFF. DNA of the CDR3: TGTGCCAGCAGTTCGACGGGTGTCAACACTGAAGCTTTCTTT.